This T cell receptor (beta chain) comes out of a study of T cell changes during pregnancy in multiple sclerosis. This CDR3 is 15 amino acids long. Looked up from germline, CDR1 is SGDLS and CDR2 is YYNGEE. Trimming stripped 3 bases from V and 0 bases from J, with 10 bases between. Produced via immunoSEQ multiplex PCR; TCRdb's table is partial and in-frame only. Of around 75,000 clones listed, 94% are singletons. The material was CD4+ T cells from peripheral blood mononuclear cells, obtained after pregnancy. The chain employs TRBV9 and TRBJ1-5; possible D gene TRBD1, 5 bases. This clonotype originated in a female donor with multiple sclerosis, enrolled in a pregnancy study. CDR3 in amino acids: CASSATAYSNQPQHF. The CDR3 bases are TGTGCCAGCAGCGCGACAGCATATAGCAATCAGCCCCAGCATTTT.